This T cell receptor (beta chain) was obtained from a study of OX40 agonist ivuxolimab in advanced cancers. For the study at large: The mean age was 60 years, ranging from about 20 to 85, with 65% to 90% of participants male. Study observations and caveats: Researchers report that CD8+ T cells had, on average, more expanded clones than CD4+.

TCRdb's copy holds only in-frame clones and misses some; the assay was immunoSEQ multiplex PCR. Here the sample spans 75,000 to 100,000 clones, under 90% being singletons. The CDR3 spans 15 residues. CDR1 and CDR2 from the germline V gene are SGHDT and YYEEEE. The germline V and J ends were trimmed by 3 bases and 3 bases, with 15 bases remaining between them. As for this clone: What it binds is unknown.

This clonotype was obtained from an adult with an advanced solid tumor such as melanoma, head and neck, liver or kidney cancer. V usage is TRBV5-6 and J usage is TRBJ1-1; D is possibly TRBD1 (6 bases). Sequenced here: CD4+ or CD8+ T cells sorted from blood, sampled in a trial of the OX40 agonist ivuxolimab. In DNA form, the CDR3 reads TGTGCCAGCAGCTCTACAGGGTGGAGAGACACTGAAGCTTTCTTT. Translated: CASSSTGWRDTEAFF.